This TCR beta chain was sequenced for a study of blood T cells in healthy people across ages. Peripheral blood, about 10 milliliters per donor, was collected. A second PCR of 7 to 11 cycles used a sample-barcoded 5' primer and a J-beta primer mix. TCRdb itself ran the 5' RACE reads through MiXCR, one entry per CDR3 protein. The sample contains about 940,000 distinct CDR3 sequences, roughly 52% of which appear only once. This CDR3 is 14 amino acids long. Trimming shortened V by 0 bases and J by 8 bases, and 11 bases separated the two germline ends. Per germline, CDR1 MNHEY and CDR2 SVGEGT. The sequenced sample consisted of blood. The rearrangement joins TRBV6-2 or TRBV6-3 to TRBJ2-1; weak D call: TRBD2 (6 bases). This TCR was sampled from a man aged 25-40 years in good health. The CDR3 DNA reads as TGTGCCAGCAGTTACTCGAGTCTAGCGTATGAGCAGTTCTTC. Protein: CASSYSSLAYEQFF.